Only a few counts were recorded for the clone carrying this T cell receptor beta chain. Although they were nominally healthy when sampled, donors likely had unrecorded immune exposures. The sample belongs to a study of cytomegalovirus exposure and HLA in healthy donors. Per the germline V gene, CDR1 is MGHRA and CDR2 is YSYEKL. CDR3 size: 16 residues. Trimming took off 0 bases at V and 0 bases at J, with 12 bases between the two ends. In the PCR, 60 Vbeta and 13 Jbeta primers were used. Method: immunoSEQ multiplex PCR; TCRdb's copy keeps in-frame clones and lacks some. This table holds 200,000 or so clones, 81% found once.

This rearrangement joins TRBV4-1 to TRBJ2-7, with a tentative D call TRBD2 (6 bases). This receptor was obtained from a man aged 50 to 59 in good health and CMV-seronegative. Sequencing input: PBMCs. The CDR3 sequence: CASSQDLEGSSYEQYF. For the CDR3, the DNA is TGCGCCAGCAGCCAAGATCTGGAGGGTAGCTCCTACGAGCAGTACTTC.